Below, one T cell receptor beta chain is given with its context. A junction boundary mismatches the germline segment, possibly from a read error. The source of the sample is a study of Graves' ophthalmopathy and Graves' hyperthyroidism. Overall study: Upon initial diagnosis and before any treatment, peripheral blood was collected.

The TCR beta CDR3 regions underwent amplification from RNA transcripts. First-round RT-PCR with HTBI primers preceded a second-round multiplex PCR. One entry per CDR3 protein, called by TCRdb with MiXCR from the multiplex PCR reads. The sample contains about 39,000 distinct CDR3 sequences, roughly 50% of which appear only once. This CDR3 has 16 residues. Germline V gene sequence: CDR1 LNHDA, CDR2 SQIVND (reference sequence). Among the exclusions were patients with other autoimmune diseases, uncontrolled infections, pregnancy or lactation. The chain uses TRBV19 and TRBJ2-5; possible D gene TRBD1, 5 bases. The sequence was obtained from an adult woman with stable Graves' hyperthyroidism. Sequenced material: peripheral blood. The CDR3, as DNA: TGTGCCGGTAGTAGAAGACAGACCCTGGGCACAGATACGCAGTACTTC. Its translation: CAGSRRQTLGTDTQYF.